This is a list of T cell receptor beta chains from one sample in a study of blood T cell repertoires in COVID-19. Clones were read by immunoSEQ multiplex PCR, and TCRdb kept only the in-frame ones, dropping some. Of over 80,000 clones detected, approximately 86% appear once; the ten largest clones hold roughly 1.2%. Sequenced material: peripheral blood. The receptors derive from a man older than 75 with active or convalescent COVID-19. CDR3s include the opening cysteine and the closing phenylalanine or tryptophan. The D gene is left open where the match is weak. The size of a clone is reported for some rows only, either as once, few or many, or as a class for expanded clones.

len: 15
d_gene: NA
j_gene: TRBJ2-1
v_gene: TRBV9
abundance: once
CDR3nt: TGTGCCAGCAGCGTAGGCTCAACTTCCTACAATGAGCAGTTCTTC
CDR3aa: CASSVGSTSYNEQFF

len: 15
d_gene: TRBD1
j_gene: TRBJ2-5
v_gene: TRBV14
abundance: few
CDR3nt: TGTGCCAGCAGCAGATGGGACAGGGGAAAAGAGACCCAGTACTTC
CDR3aa: CASSRWDRGKETQYF

len: 12
d_gene: NA
j_gene: TRBJ2-5
v_gene: TRBV28
abundance: once
CDR3nt: TGTGCCAGCAGTTTATTGCGAGAGACCCAGTACTTC
CDR3aa: CASSLLRETQYF

len: 13
d_gene: NA
j_gene: TRBJ2-7
v_gene: TRBV10-3
abundance: NA
CDR3nt: TGTGCCATCAGTGATGGGAGGGGGGGCGAGCAGTACTTC
CDR3aa: CAISDGRGGEQYF

len: 17
d_gene: NA
j_gene: TRBJ2-1
v_gene: TRBV21-1
abundance: NA
CDR3nt: TGTGCCAGCAGCAAAGATGCGAGACTAGAGTCCTACAATGAGCAGTTCTTC
CDR3aa: CASSKDARLESYNEQFF

len: 16
d_gene: TRBD1
j_gene: TRBJ2-1
v_gene: TRBV4-3
abundance: NA
CDR3nt: TGCGCCAGCAGCCAAGATCCCCAGGGGGCCTACAATGAGCAGTTCTTC
CDR3aa: CASSQDPQGAYNEQFF

len: 14
d_gene: NA
j_gene: TRBJ2-7
v_gene: TRBV28
abundance: NA
CDR3nt: TGTGCCAGCAGCCTCCTCGGACACGGCTACGAGCAGTACTTC
CDR3aa: CASSLLGHGYEQYF

len: 16
d_gene: NA
j_gene: TRBJ1-4
v_gene: TRBV28
abundance: NA
CDR3nt: TGTGCCAGCAGGGCCGCCCACGGGGCAACTAATGAAAAACTGTTTTTT
CDR3aa: CASRAAHGATNEKLFF

len: 16
d_gene: NA
j_gene: TRBJ1-3
v_gene: TRBV3-1/TRBV3-2
abundance: once
CDR3nt: TGTGCCAGCAGCATGGGGACTGAGGTAGAATTTTCCACCATATATTTT
CDR3aa: CASSMGTEVEFSTIYF

len: 13
d_gene: NA
j_gene: TRBJ1-1
v_gene: TRBV29-1
abundance: NA
CDR3nt: TGCAGCGTTGTAGAGACTGCCAACACTGAAGCTTTCTTT
CDR3aa: CSVVETANTEAFF

len: 14
d_gene: NA
j_gene: TRBJ2-7
v_gene: TRBV19
abundance: NA
CDR3nt: TGTGCCAGTAGTCATGCCCCACCCAGGGGCGAGCAGTACTTC
CDR3aa: CASSHAPPRGEQYF

len: 15
d_gene: TRBD1
j_gene: TRBJ1-4
v_gene: TRBV24-1
abundance: NA
CDR3nt: TGTGCCACCAGTGATTCACAGGGGGCCGGTGAAAAACTGTTTTTT
CDR3aa: CATSDSQGAGEKLFF

len: 16
d_gene: NA
j_gene: TRBJ1-3
v_gene: TRBV20-1
abundance: NA
CDR3nt: TGCAGTGCTAGTGGGTCAGCGGATGGAGCCGGAAACACCATATATTTT
CDR3aa: CSASGSADGAGNTIYF

len: 14
d_gene: NA
j_gene: TRBJ2-4
v_gene: TRBV7-9
abundance: NA
CDR3nt: TGTGCCAGCAGACCCTTTTCAGGCACAAACATTCAGTACTTC
CDR3aa: CASRPFSGTNIQYF

len: 13
d_gene: NA
j_gene: TRBJ2-7
v_gene: TRBV28
abundance: NA
CDR3nt: TGTGCCAGCAGTTTCGTCGGGACCTACGAGCAGTACTTC
CDR3aa: CASSFVGTYEQYF

len: 13
d_gene: NA
j_gene: TRBJ1-1
v_gene: TRBV7-2
abundance: NA
CDR3nt: TGTGCCAGCAGCCCATTAGTGAACACTGAAGCTTTCTTT
CDR3aa: CASSPLVNTEAFF

len: 15
d_gene: NA
j_gene: TRBJ2-1
v_gene: TRBV7-6
abundance: NA
CDR3nt: TGTGCCAGCAGGTCGAACCGGGTAGCCTACAATGAGCAGTTCTTC
CDR3aa: CASRSNRVAYNEQFF

len: 14
d_gene: NA
j_gene: TRBJ2-7
v_gene: TRBV3-1/TRBV3-2
abundance: NA
CDR3nt: TGTGCCAGCAGCCAAGGAGGTTACTCCTACGAGCAGTACTTC
CDR3aa: CASSQGGYSYEQYF

len: 16
d_gene: TRBD2
j_gene: TRBJ2-1
v_gene: TRBV5-4
abundance: NA
CDR3nt: TGTGCCAGCAGCCCAAGTAGCGGGAGGGCCAACAATGAGCAGTTCTTC
CDR3aa: CASSPSSGRANNEQFF

len: 14
d_gene: TRBD2
j_gene: TRBJ2-5
v_gene: TRBV6-5
abundance: once
CDR3nt: TGTGCCAGCAGTTACTCCGGGAGGGGAGAGACCCAGTACTTC
CDR3aa: CASSYSGRGETQYF

len: 16
d_gene: TRBD2
j_gene: TRBJ2-7
v_gene: TRBV5-8
abundance: NA
CDR3nt: TGTGCCAGCAGCTTGGTATCCCTAGCGGACTCCTACGAGCAGTACTTC
CDR3aa: CASSLVSLADSYEQYF

len: 16
d_gene: TRBD2
j_gene: TRBJ2-1
v_gene: TRBV25-1
abundance: NA
CDR3nt: TGTGCCAGCAGTGAATTCGGCGGGAGTTCCTACAATGAGCAGTTCTTC
CDR3aa: CASSEFGGSSYNEQFF

len: 15
d_gene: NA
j_gene: TRBJ1-5
v_gene: TRBV6-1
abundance: NA
CDR3nt: TGTGCCAGCAGTGAGACACCTTATAGCAATCAGCCCCAGCATTTT
CDR3aa: CASSETPYSNQPQHF

len: 13
d_gene: NA
j_gene: TRBJ2-5
v_gene: TRBV7-2
abundance: NA
CDR3nt: TGTGCCAGCACCGAGTTCCTCCAAGAGACCCAGTACTTC
CDR3aa: CASTEFLQETQYF

len: 15
d_gene: NA
j_gene: TRBJ1-6
v_gene: TRBV25-1
abundance: NA
CDR3nt: TGTGCCAGCAGTGGCGGGCAGTCCTATAATTCACCCCTCCACTTT
CDR3aa: CASSGGQSYNSPLHF

len: 12
d_gene: TRBD1
j_gene: TRBJ1-2
v_gene: TRBV29-1
abundance: NA
CDR3nt: TGCAGCGTAGCGACAGGGAACTATGGCTACACCTTC
CDR3aa: CSVATGNYGYTF

len: 15
d_gene: NA
j_gene: TRBJ2-1
v_gene: TRBV27
abundance: NA
CDR3nt: TGTGCCTCCCGTCGGGGGAGTGTATCCTACAATGAGCAGTTCTTC
CDR3aa: CASRRGSVSYNEQFF

len: 17
d_gene: NA
j_gene: TRBJ1-5
v_gene: TRBV4-1
abundance: NA
CDR3nt: TGCGCCAGCAGCCAAGGCGCAAGCAACTACCGAAATCAGCCCCAGCATTTT
CDR3aa: CASSQGASNYRNQPQHF

len: 15
d_gene: NA
j_gene: TRBJ2-1
v_gene: TRBV5-1
abundance: NA
CDR3nt: TGCGCCAGCAGCTTGGTCGAGGGCCGGTACAATGAGCAGTTCTTC
CDR3aa: CASSLVEGRYNEQFF

len: 17
d_gene: TRBD1
j_gene: TRBJ1-5
v_gene: TRBV14
abundance: NA
CDR3nt: TGTGCCAGCAGCCACGGACAGGGGGGGTATAGCAATCAGCCCCAGCATTTT
CDR3aa: CASSHGQGGYSNQPQHF

len: 15
d_gene: TRBD1
j_gene: TRBJ1-2
v_gene: TRBV27
abundance: NA
CDR3nt: TGTGCCAGCAGTCTCGGAGGGGGCTCCAACTATGGCTACACCTTC
CDR3aa: CASSLGGGSNYGYTF

len: 15
d_gene: NA
j_gene: TRBJ2-5
v_gene: TRBV4-2
abundance: NA
CDR3nt: TGTGCCAGCAGCCAAGAGCCCTCCCGGCTCGAGGCCCAGTACTTC
CDR3aa: CASSQEPSRLEAQYF

len: 14
d_gene: TRBD1
j_gene: TRBJ1-5
v_gene: TRBV25-1
abundance: NA
CDR3nt: TGTGCCAGCAGCCCGGGACAGGGAAATCAGCCCCAGCATTTT
CDR3aa: CASSPGQGNQPQHF

len: 15
d_gene: NA
j_gene: TRBJ2-5
v_gene: TRBV15
abundance: NA
CDR3nt: TGTGCCACCAGCAGGTCGAATCTACCCCAAGAGACCCAGTACTTC
CDR3aa: CATSRSNLPQETQYF

len: 14
d_gene: NA
j_gene: TRBJ2-2
v_gene: TRBV7-3
abundance: NA
CDR3nt: TGTGCCAGCAGCTCCAGTTCGAACACCGGGGAGCTGTTTTTT
CDR3aa: CASSSSSNTGELFF

len: 14
d_gene: TRBD1
j_gene: TRBJ2-1
v_gene: TRBV18
abundance: once
CDR3nt: TGTGCCAGCTCACAACAGGGGGCGTACAATGAGCAGTTCTTC
CDR3aa: CASSQQGAYNEQFF

len: 15
d_gene: TRBD2
j_gene: TRBJ2-1
v_gene: TRBV19
abundance: NA
CDR3nt: TGTGCCAGTAGTATAACTAGCGGGAGGGGATATGAGCAGTTCTTC
CDR3aa: CASSITSGRGYEQFF

len: 14
d_gene: TRBD1
j_gene: TRBJ2-3
v_gene: TRBV18
abundance: NA
CDR3nt: TGTGCCAGCTCCGGGACAGGGGGGCCAGATACGCAGTATTTT
CDR3aa: CASSGTGGPDTQYF

len: 13
d_gene: NA
j_gene: TRBJ1-1
v_gene: TRBV6-2/TRBV6-3
abundance: NA
CDR3nt: TGTGCCAGCAGTTACACGGGGAACACTGAAGCTTTCTTT
CDR3aa: CASSYTGNTEAFF

len: 14
d_gene: TRBD1
j_gene: TRBJ1-2
v_gene: TRBV9
abundance: NA
CDR3nt: TGTGCCAGCAGCGTAGGACAGGGTAACTATGGCTACACCTTC
CDR3aa: CASSVGQGNYGYTF

len: 16
d_gene: TRBD1
j_gene: TRBJ2-7
v_gene: TRBV6-5
abundance: NA
CDR3nt: TGTGCCAGCAGGTACTTTGGACAGGTGACCTCCTACGAGCAGTACTTC
CDR3aa: CASRYFGQVTSYEQYF

len: 13
d_gene: TRBD2
j_gene: TRBJ2-1
v_gene: TRBV6-4
abundance: once
CDR3nt: TGTGCCAGCAGTGACTCACCTAGCGGTGAGCAGTTCTTC
CDR3aa: CASSDSPSGEQFF

len: 16
d_gene: TRBD1
j_gene: TRBJ2-3
v_gene: TRBV5-4
abundance: NA
CDR3nt: TGTGCCACCCAAACAACAGGGGGCCGAGATCCAGATACGCAGTATTTT
CDR3aa: CATQTTGGRDPDTQYF

len: 14
d_gene: TRBD1
j_gene: TRBJ2-7
v_gene: TRBV7-8
abundance: NA
CDR3nt: TGTGCCAGCAGCCGATCGGGACAGGAGGACGAGCAGTACTTC
CDR3aa: CASSRSGQEDEQYF

len: 14
d_gene: NA
j_gene: TRBJ1-2
v_gene: TRBV4-1
abundance: once
CDR3nt: TGCGCCAGCAGCCAGGGACTAAGGACTTATGGCTACACCTTC
CDR3aa: CASSQGLRTYGYTF

len: 15
d_gene: TRBD1
j_gene: TRBJ2-1
v_gene: TRBV7-2
abundance: NA
CDR3nt: TGTGCCAGCAGCCAGGACAGGGGGTTCTACAATGAGCAGTTCTTC
CDR3aa: CASSQDRGFYNEQFF

len: 16
d_gene: NA
j_gene: TRBJ2-1
v_gene: TRBV24-1
abundance: NA
CDR3nt: TGTGCCACCAGTGACTCATACGGGGACACTTGGGGTGAGCAGTTCTTC
CDR3aa: CATSDSYGDTWGEQFF

len: 15
d_gene: NA
j_gene: TRBJ2-2
v_gene: TRBV5-1
abundance: NA
CDR3nt: TGCGCCAGCAGCTTGGGGCAGGCCGCCACCGGGGAGCTGTTTTTT
CDR3aa: CASSLGQAATGELFF

len: 15
d_gene: TRBD1
j_gene: TRBJ1-1
v_gene: TRBV30
abundance: NA
CDR3nt: TGTGCCTGGAGTGTACGGCGGGACAGGGGCACTGAAGCTTTCTTT
CDR3aa: CAWSVRRDRGTEAFF

len: 14
d_gene: NA
j_gene: TRBJ1-6
v_gene: TRBV14
abundance: NA
CDR3nt: TGTGCCAGCAGCCTAGTTGGGGGCAATTCACCCCTCCACTTT
CDR3aa: CASSLVGGNSPLHF

len: 15
d_gene: NA
j_gene: TRBJ1-6
v_gene: TRBV9
abundance: once
CDR3nt: TGTGCCAGCAGCGTAGCGAGCTCCTATAATTCACCCCTCCACTTT
CDR3aa: CASSVASSYNSPLHF

len: 19
d_gene: NA
j_gene: TRBJ2-1
v_gene: TRBV12-2
abundance: NA
CDR3nt: TGTGCAAGTCGCGGCGCACGCCCCGGGTCCAGGGCCTTTTACAATGAGCAGTTCTTC
CDR3aa: CASRGARPGSRAFYNEQFF

len: 17
d_gene: TRBD1
j_gene: TRBJ2-1
v_gene: TRBV6-1
abundance: NA
CDR3nt: TGTGCCAGCAGTGGCCCCCTGAGGGGGCTGGCCGACAATGAGCAGTTCTTC
CDR3aa: CASSGPLRGLADNEQFF

len: 21
d_gene: NA
j_gene: TRBJ1-5
v_gene: TRBV4-1
abundance: NA
CDR3nt: TGCGCCAGCAGCCAAGTCACCATTTGGGCAGGGGAAGGGTATAGCAATCAGCCCCAGCATTTT
CDR3aa: CASSQVTIWAGEGYSNQPQHF

len: 16
d_gene: NA
j_gene: TRBJ2-7
v_gene: TRBV28
abundance: NA
CDR3nt: TGTGCCAGCAGGGCGCTGTTAGGACAGAGCTCCTACGAGCAGTACTTC
CDR3aa: CASRALLGQSSYEQYF

len: 20
d_gene: TRBD2
j_gene: TRBJ2-1
v_gene: TRBV28
abundance: NA
CDR3nt: TGTGCCAGCAGTCCGGCCGGGACTAGCGGGAGGAAATACGCCTACAATGAGCAGTTCTTC
CDR3aa: CASSPAGTSGRKYAYNEQFF

len: 13
d_gene: NA
j_gene: TRBJ1-5
v_gene: TRBV6-5
abundance: NA
CDR3nt: TGTGCCCTAGGCCCACAGGTCCATCAGCCCCAGCATTTT
CDR3aa: CALGPQVHQPQHF

len: 11
d_gene: NA
j_gene: TRBJ2-7
v_gene: TRBV30
abundance: NA
CDR3nt: TGTGCCTGGGGCAGGGACTACGAGCAGTACTTC
CDR3aa: CAWGRDYEQYF